The sequence of this T cell receptor (beta chain) was determined in a study of shared clonotypes between healthy human individuals. Whole-study context: CD8 memory received one plate per donor, CD8 naive two, CD4 memory three and CD4 naive three. Study conclusions and caveats: Clonotype sharing across donors was expected to vary with sequencing depth.

As handled by the study authors: ImmunoSEQ sequences covered only the junction and lacked quality scores; filtering therefore differed. Assay: immunoSEQ multiplex PCR; the TCRdb copy retains only in-frame clones and omits some. From that table come the V and J calls and clone size; the DNA was used to work out D and trimming. The top ten hold 0.37% of the sample, which has over 2 million clones, just under 95% seen once. In the CD4+ fraction, cells were divided into CD45RA+ naive and CD45RA-negative memory subsets. V was pared by 4 bases and J by 5 bases, with 10 bases of the junction left unmatched. This CDR3 has 17 residues. CDR1 is LNHDA, CDR2 SQIVND, per germline (reference sequence). Notes on this clone: The antigen is undetermined.

The source material was naive CD4+ T cells from PBMCs. Subset meaning: CD45RA+ positively selected. This receptor was taken from a man between 18 and 35 years old in good health. Some clones in this sample may be carry-over from other donors' samples. V and J are TRBV19 and TRBJ2-7; 14 bases agree with TRBD2. The CDR3 coding sequence is TGTGCCAGTAGTACCCGGACTAGCGGGAGGAGTGAAAACGAGCAGTACTTC. Its translation: CASSTRTSGRSENEQYF.